A selection of T cell receptor beta chains follows, all from one sample in a study of T cell changes during pregnancy in multiple sclerosis. Measured with immunoSEQ multiplex PCR; TCRdb has only the in-frame clones, and not every one. The sample yields about 24,000 clones, about nine tenths seen once. The sequencing here drew on CD8+ T cells from peripheral blood mononuclear cells, taken in the first trimester of pregnancy. Receptor source: a female donor in good health, enrolled as a control in a pregnancy study. Both conserved end residues are part of each CDR3. D genes are given only for firm matches. The size of a clone is reported for some rows only, either as once, few or many, or as a class for expanded clones.

TRBV6-5	NA	TRBJ2-1	once	TGTGCCAGCAGTTACAGCAGGGGCCCCTACAATGAGCAGTTCTTC	CASSYSRGPYNEQFF
TRBV7-9	TRBD1	TRBJ1-4	NA	TGTGCCAGCAGCTCAGGGACAGGGGTGGAAAAACTGTTTTTT	CASSSGTGVEKLFF
TRBV19	TRBD1	TRBJ1-1	NA	TGTGCCAGTGGGAGAGGGGGCCAGAACACTGAAGCTTTCTTT	CASGRGGQNTEAFF
TRBV7-9	NA	TRBJ2-7	NA	TGTGCCAGCAGCCCCACTAGTCCCCCTCTCTACGAGCAGTACTTC	CASSPTSPPLYEQYF
TRBV4-2	TRBD1	TRBJ1-6	NA	TGTGCCAGCAGCCAAGACAGGGGGGATTCACCCCTCCACTTT	CASSQDRGDSPLHF
TRBV12-1	NA	TRBJ1-1	few	TGTGCCAGCAGCTGTTTACGGAGGAACACTGAAGCTTTCTTT	CASSCLRRNTEAFF
TRBV7-9	NA	TRBJ2-5	NA	TGTGCCAGCAGCCTGCGGACAGAAGAGACCCAGTACTTC	CASSLRTEETQYF
TRBV2	TRBD1	TRBJ2-5	NA	TGTGCCAGCAGTGTGGGACAGGGACGAGAGACCCAGTACTTC	CASSVGQGRETQYF
TRBV7-8	NA	TRBJ1-1	once	TGTGCCAGCAGCTTAGGCAGGACAACCCACACTGAAGCTTTCTTT	CASSLGRTTHTEAFF
TRBV13	NA	TRBJ2-2	NA	TGTGCCAGCAGCTTAGGAGTAGTTGCGGAGCTGTTTTTT	CASSLGVVAELFF
TRBV2	TRBD2	TRBJ2-3	NA	TGTGCCAGCAGGGGGGGGGTATTTAGCACAGATACGCAGTATTTT	CASRGGVFSTDTQYF
TRBV5-8	NA	TRBJ2-5	NA	TGTGCCAGCAGCGCGACAGGGAGGGAGACCCAGTACTTC	CASSATGRETQYF
TRBV29-1	TRBD1	TRBJ2-7	NA	TGCAGCGTTCCGGGACAGGGGATCGACGAGCAGTACTTC	CSVPGQGIDEQYF
TRBV7-8	TRBD1	TRBJ2-1	NA	TGTGCCAGCAGCTTGTCTCCGGGACAGGGGAATGAGCAGTTCTTC	CASSLSPGQGNEQFF
TRBV9	TRBD2	TRBJ2-7	medium-sized	TGTGCCAGCAGCGTAGCTGGACGGGGGGATCCCGAGCAGTACTTC	CASSVAGRGDPEQYF
TRBV19	NA	TRBJ1-5	NA	TGTGCCAGTACTCTCCCCGGGTCAGAGTTTTTCAATCAGCCCCAGCATTTT	CASTLPGSEFFNQPQHF
TRBV5-4	TRBD1	TRBJ2-7	NA	TGTGCCAGCAGCTTGTATGGGACAGACTACGAGCAGTACTTC	CASSLYGTDYEQYF
TRBV5-6	TRBD1	TRBJ1-1	once	TGTGCCAGCAGCTCCACGGGACAGGGGTTTTTTTTCAACACTGAAGCTTTCTTT	CASSSTGQGFFFNTEAFF
TRBV11-2	NA	TRBJ1-4	NA	TGTGCCAGCAGCTTTAAAATGTTGTCCGGGATGAATGAAAAACTGTTTTTT	CASSFKMLSGMNEKLFF
TRBV14	NA	TRBJ2-1	NA	TGTGCCAGCAGCCAAGACCCTAGCGACTCCTACAATGAGCAGTTCTTC	CASSQDPSDSYNEQFF
TRBV9	NA	TRBJ2-5	NA	TGTGCCAGCAGCGTAGTCGGCGGGGAGGAGACCCAGTACTTC	CASSVVGGEETQYF
TRBV11-1	TRBD1	TRBJ1-3	few	TGTGCCACCTCGACAGGGGATTCCGGCACCATATATTTT	CATSTGDSGTIYF
TRBV10-3	NA	TRBJ1-2	NA	TGTGCCATCAGTGAGTCGGGAGCGGAAACCTATGGCTACACCTTC	CAISESGAETYGYTF
TRBV6-5	NA	TRBJ2-7	NA	TGTGCCAGCAGCAAGACAGTCCGCGTTGGCGAGCAGTACTTC	CASSKTVRVGEQYF
TRBV5-6	NA	TRBJ2-1	NA	TGTGCCAGCAGCTTGGGCAGGGAGCAGTTCTTC	CASSLGREQFF
TRBV27	TRBD1	TRBJ2-7	once	TGTGCCAGCAGTCTACGGTGGGACAGTCTCCTGTCCTACGAGCAGTACTTC	CASSLRWDSLLSYEQYF